This T cell receptor (beta chain) comes out of a study of blood T cell repertoires in COVID-19 (dated by TCRdb to 2019 to 2021). Background on the whole study: Recovered participants in ImmuneRACE Cohort 3 were defined by two consecutive negative NP/OP PCR tests, clearance by a healthcare professional, or resolution of symptoms. The material from the prospective study consisted of cDNA or gDNA derived from T cells, B-cell-depleted T cells, or PBMCs. The repertoires were made available in a free public database intended to serve as a resource for research on the immune response to SARS-CoV-2. The samples were drawn from two sources: the first 160 participants of the ongoing ImmuneRACE study, and 1,000 to 1,500 subjects contributed by 6 global collaborators. Sample metadata almost always included a de-identified subject ID, COVID-19 status, age in years and sex. Collaborator samples came from the United States, Italy and Spain and covered acute and convalescent phases of COVID-19. The dataset comprised deeply sampled blood TCRbeta repertoires from subjects exposed to, actively infected with, or recovered from COVID-19. Where available, HLA class I and class II types were obtained from metadata supplied by the sample provider rather than from assay-based typing. Overall study outcomes, separate from this receptor: The quantity of clinical and demographic metadata differed by source and by participant and was supplied without curation.

Details on this clone: The antigen this receptor binds is unknown. Base-call qualities are not available, and no considerably larger clone is one nucleotide away.

The immunoSEQ Assay, a bias-controlled multiplex PCR, was used to amplify TCRbeta CDR3 regions from genomic DNA. The study's own analysis went as follows. The number of nucleated cells in each sample was estimated by amplification of reference gene primers within the assay. To quantify the absolute abundance of each unique TCRbeta CDR3 rearrangement, sequence reads were collapsed and filtered. Productive Simpson clonality was computed per sample as the square root of Simpson's diversity index over productive rearrangements. Sourced from immuneACCESS, this table was stored by TCRdb with only in-frame sequences that have V and J called. A share of the clones is absent; for the studies checked, an unresolved V gene accounts for under half, and the remainder has no known explanation. The D gene and trimming were derived from the DNA, and the V and J assignments and clone size from that table. The sample contains 350,000 to 400,000 clones, about 90% of them found a single time. In total, the top ten clones hold approximately 1.9% of the sample.

Participants in the prospective study were enrolled through a virtual design, were aged roughly 18 to 100 years, and lived in about 25 United States geographic areas. Cohort assignment in the prospective study relied on participant-reported clinical history from a screening survey and a study questionnaire. Mobile phlebotomists in the prospective study collected whole blood, serum and a nasopharyngeal or oropharyngeal swab from every participant. Prospective study participants could optionally give additional blood draws and questionnaires over an approximately 2-month period. Before DNA extraction, prospective study blood samples were shipped either frozen or at room temperature. The clonotype comes from a man between 40 and 49 years old in a cohort exposed to, infected with or recovered from COVID-19 (not recorded which). The sample consisted of PBMCs or T cells enriched from blood (not recorded which).

The DNA reads TGTGCCACCAGCAGAGGGGGGCAACTCTACGAGCAGTACTTC. Translated, it gives CATSRGGQLYEQYF. This sequence uses TRBV15 and TRBJ2-7; TRBD1 is possibly the D segment (6 matching bases). CDR1 and CDR2 (LNHNV, YYDKDF) derive from the germline V gene (reference sequence). V was cut back by 1 base and J by 3 bases, leaving a gap of 10 bases between them. The CDR3 numbers 14 residues from cysteine through phenylalanine. Just CDR3 DNA is preserved here, 42 bases in frame from base 1.